This TCR beta chain was documented in a study of a mutant IDH1 vaccine in newly diagnosed glioma. In the study overall: Standard pretreatment was either radiotherapy, temozolomide, or, for most, radiochemotherapy with temozolomide.

Sequencing used immunoSEQ multiplex PCR; TCRdb keeps in-frame clones, though not all of them. The sample consists of 25,000 to 35,000 clones, roughly 90% of them appearing once. To note about this clone: No antigen is known for it.

The time point was: week 5, during vaccination. Vaccination comprised doses that each held 300 ug of mutant IDH1 20-mer peptide, plus topical imiquimod. New WHO grade 3 or 4 astrocytomas that were IDH1-mutant and ATRX-lost had been found in donors. The germline V gene has CDR1 SQVTM and CDR2 ANQGSEA. The CDR3 length is 16 residues. The V gene lost 2 bases and the J gene lost 5 bases, with 21 bases spanning the gap. This receptor was obtained from a man younger than 35 with glioma. This chain connects TRBV29-1 to TRBJ2-5; weak D call: TRBD2 (5 bases). The material sequenced was PBMCs, taken from a glioma patient whose treatment included an IDH1 peptide vaccine. Here the CDR3 reads CSVETQLALRGETQYF. CDR3 nucleotide sequence: TGCAGCGTTGAAACTCAGCTAGCATTGAGAGGGGAGACCCAGTACTTC.